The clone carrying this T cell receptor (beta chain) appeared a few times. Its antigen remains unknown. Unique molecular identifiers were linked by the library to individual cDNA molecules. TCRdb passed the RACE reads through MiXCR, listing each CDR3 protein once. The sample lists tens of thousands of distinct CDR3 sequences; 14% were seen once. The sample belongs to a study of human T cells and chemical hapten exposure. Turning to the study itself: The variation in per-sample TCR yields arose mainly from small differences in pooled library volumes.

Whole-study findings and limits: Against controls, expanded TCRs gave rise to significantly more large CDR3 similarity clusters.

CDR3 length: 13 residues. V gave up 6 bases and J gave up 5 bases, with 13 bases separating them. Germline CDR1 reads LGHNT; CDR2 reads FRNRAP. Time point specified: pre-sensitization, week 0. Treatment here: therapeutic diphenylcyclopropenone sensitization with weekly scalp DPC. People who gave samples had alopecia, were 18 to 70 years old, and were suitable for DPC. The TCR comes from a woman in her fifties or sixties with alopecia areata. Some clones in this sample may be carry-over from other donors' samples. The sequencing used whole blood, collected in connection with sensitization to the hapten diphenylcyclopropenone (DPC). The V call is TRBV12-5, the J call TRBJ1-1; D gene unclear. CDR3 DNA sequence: TGTGCTAGTGGCCTGACGGGGAGGACTGAAGCTTTCTTT. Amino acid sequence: CASGLTGRTEAFF. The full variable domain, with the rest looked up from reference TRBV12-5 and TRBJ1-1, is DARVTQTPRHKVTEMGQEVTMRCQPILGHNTVFWYRQTMMQGLELLAYFRNRAPLDDSGMPKDRFSAEMPDATLATLKIQPSEPRDSAVYFCASGLTGRTEAFFGQGTRLTVV.